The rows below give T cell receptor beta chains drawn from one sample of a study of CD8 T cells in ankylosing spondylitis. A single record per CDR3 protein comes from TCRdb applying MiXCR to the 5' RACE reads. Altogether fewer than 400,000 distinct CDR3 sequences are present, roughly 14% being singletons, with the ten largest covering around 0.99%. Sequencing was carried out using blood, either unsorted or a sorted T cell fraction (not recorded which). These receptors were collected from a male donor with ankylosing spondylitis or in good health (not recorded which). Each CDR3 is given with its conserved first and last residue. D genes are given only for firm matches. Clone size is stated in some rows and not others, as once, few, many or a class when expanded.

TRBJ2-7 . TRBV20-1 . CSARGLYYEQYF TGCAGTGCTAGAGGTTTATACTACGAGCAGTACTTC
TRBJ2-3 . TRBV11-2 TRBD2 CASSFLGKRGSTDTQYF TGTGCCAGCAGCTTCTTGGGGAAGCGGGGTAGCACAGATACGCAGTATTTT
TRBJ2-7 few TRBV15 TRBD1 CATSREWAGGGYEQYF TGTGCCACCAGCAGAGAGTGGGCAGGGGGCGGATACGAGCAGTACTTC
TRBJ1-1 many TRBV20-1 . CSAEKNTEAFF TGCAGTGCTGAGAAGAACACTGAAGCTTTCTTT
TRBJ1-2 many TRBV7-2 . CASSPSWGLNYGYTF TGTGCCAGCAGCCCAAGCTGGGGTTTAAACTATGGCTACACCTTC
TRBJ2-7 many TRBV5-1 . CASSLAGEVFYEQYF TGCGCCAGCAGCTTGGCGGGCGAAGTCTTCTACGAGCAGTACTTC
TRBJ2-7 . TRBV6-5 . CASSAGTAQYF TGTGCCAGCAGTGCGGGGACGGCGCAGTACTTC
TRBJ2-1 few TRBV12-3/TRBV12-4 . CASSKQGWAGNEQFF TGTGCCAGCAGTAAACAGGGTTGGGCTGGGAATGAGCAGTTCTTC
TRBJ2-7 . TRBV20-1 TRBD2 CSVRQPGGYYEQYF TGCAGTGTTCGACAGCCGGGGGGGTACTACGAGCAGTACTTC
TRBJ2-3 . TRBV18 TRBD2 CASRVAPSGADTQYF TGTGCCAGCCGGGTGGCCCCTAGCGGGGCAGATACGCAGTATTTT
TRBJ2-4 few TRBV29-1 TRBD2 CSVGIGGRENIQYF TGCAGCGTTGGGATCGGCGGGAGGGAAAACATTCAGTACTTC
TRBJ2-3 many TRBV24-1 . CATSEGRGTDTQYF TGTGCCACCAGTGAAGGGAGAGGGACAGATACGCAGTATTTT
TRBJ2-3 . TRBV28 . CASSLFTTGRITDTQYF TGTGCCAGCAGTTTATTCACGACAGGCCGTATTACAGATACGCAGTATTTT
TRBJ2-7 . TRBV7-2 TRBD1 CASSHGTVGEQYF TGTGCCAGCAGCCACGGGACAGTAGGCGAGCAGTACTTC
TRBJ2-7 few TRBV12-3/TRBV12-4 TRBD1 CASSRTGVTYEQYF TGTGCCAGCAGTCGGACAGGGGTAACCTACGAGCAGTACTTC
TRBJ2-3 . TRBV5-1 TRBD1 CASSARQGTTDTQYF TGCGCCAGCAGCGCCCGACAGGGGACCACAGATACGCAGTATTTT
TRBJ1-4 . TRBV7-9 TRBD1 CASSLALTGEQLFF TGTGCCAGCAGCTTAGCGCTGACAGGGGAACAACTGTTTTTT
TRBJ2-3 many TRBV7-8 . CASSLVSDTQYF TGTGCCAGCAGCTTAGTCTCAGATACGCAGTATTTT
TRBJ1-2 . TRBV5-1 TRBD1 CASSLEGALNGYTF TGCGCCAGCAGCTTGGAGGGGGCGCTGAATGGCTACACCTTC
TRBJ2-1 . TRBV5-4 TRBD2 CASRISGSIYNEQFF TGTGCCAGTCGGATTAGCGGGAGTATCTACAATGAGCAGTTCTTC
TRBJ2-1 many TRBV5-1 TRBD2 CASSIAGGPQGQFF TGCGCCAGCAGCATAGCGGGAGGGCCGCAGGGGCAGTTCTTC
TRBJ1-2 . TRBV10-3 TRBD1 CAISETGSYGYTF TGTGCCATCAGCGAGACAGGGAGCTATGGCTACACCTTC
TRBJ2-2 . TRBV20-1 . CSAGAAGSNTGELFF TGCAGTGCTGGGGCCGCGGGCTCGAACACCGGGGAGCTGTTTTTT
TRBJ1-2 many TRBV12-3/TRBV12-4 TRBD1 CASTRTTGGNYGYTF TGTGCCAGCACTAGAACTACAGGGGGTAACTATGGCTACACCTTC
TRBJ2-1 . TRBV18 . CASSPYRDSAYNEQFF TGTGCCAGCTCACCATACAGGGACTCGGCCTACAATGAGCAGTTCTTC
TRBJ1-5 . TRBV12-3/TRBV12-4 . CASSLTLNQPQHF TGTGCCAGCAGTTTAACTCTGAATCAGCCCCAGCATTTT
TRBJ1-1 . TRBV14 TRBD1 CASGSGGTEAFF TGTGCCAGCGGATCAGGGGGCACTGAAGCTTTCTTT
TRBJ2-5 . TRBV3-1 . CASSQDRAETQYF TGTGCCAGCAGCCAAGATAGGGCGGAGACCCAGTACTTC